This entry concerns a single T cell receptor beta chain. The CDR3 has 14 residues. Trimming removed 3 bases at V and 2 bases at J, with 13 bases between. The germline V gene has CDR1 GTSNPN and CDR2 SVGIG (reference sequence). The record originates from a study of blood T cell repertoires in COVID-19. The data were produced by immunoSEQ multiplex PCR, yet TCRdb's version contains in-frame clones alone and is incomplete. The sample yields under 20,000 clones, roughly 89% seen once. The TCR was taken from a human donor in a cohort sampled during active COVID-19. This chain connects TRBV30 to TRBJ1-2, with a weak D call TRBD1 (5 bases). Material for sequencing was peripheral blood. The CDR3 sequence: CAWRERGGNYGYTF. Written as DNA, the CDR3 is TGTGCCTGGAGGGAACGGGGGGGGAACTATGGCTACACCTTC.